This TCR beta chain is from a study of T cells in Graves' hyperthyroidism and ophthalmopathy. Disease duration under 2 months; hyperthyroidism patients were aged 18 to 65. The authors took PBMCs from over 8.5 ml fresh peripheral blood. General study results and limits: Most thyroid clonotypes expanded above 0.001 appeared in blood too.

TCR beta CDR3 regions were amplified from RNA transcripts. The study used the HTBI primer set for a first-round RT-PCR of the TCR CDR3. One entry per CDR3 protein results from TCRdb running MiXCR on the multiplex PCR reads. This table holds 480,000 or so distinct CDR3 sequences, approximately 14% found once. This clonotype was counted at least ten times. Its cognate antigen is unknown. This TCR derives from a woman aged 18-29 years with Graves' hyperthyroidism. Input material: blood.

CDR3 residues: CASSPLVGGTDTQYF. The CDR3 DNA follows: TGTGCCAGCAGCCCCCTGGTGGGAGGCACAGATACGCAGTATTTT. V and J are TRBV11-2 and TRBJ2-3, with D possibly TRBD2 on 5 matching bases. CDR1 and CDR2 (germline): SGHAT, FQNNGV. CDR3 length: 15 amino acids. V lost 5 bases, J lost 1 base, and 13 bases lay in between.